The present TCR beta chain was sequenced within a study of blood T cell repertoires in COVID-19. Researchers sorted participants into cohorts using their self-reported clinical history. Each recovered donor of Cohort 3 presented with two negative PCRs, clearance, or symptom resolution. There are 12 residues in the CDR3. V was shortened by 2 bases and J by 4 bases, with 4 bases between the two germline ends. Germline V lookup: CDR1 SGHNT, CDR2 YYREEE (reference sequence). Assay used: immunoSEQ multiplex PCR; TCRdb lists only in-frame clones, some missing. The sample records 310,000 or so clones, approximately 88% being singletons.

The chain is built from TRBV5-4 and TRBJ2-1; no clear D gene. The sequencing sample was made of PBMCs or T cells enriched from blood (not recorded which). The origin of this receptor is a woman aged 18-29 years who had recovered from COVID-19. This CDR3 reads CASSFRYNEQFF. The CDR3 DNA follows: TGTGCCAGCAGCTTCCGGTACAATGAGCAGTTCTTC.